A single sample gave rise to the 23 T cell receptor beta chains below, sequenced in a study of T cells in Graves' hyperthyroidism and ophthalmopathy. Researchers took RNA transcripts and amplified the TCR beta CDR3 regions from them. TCR CDR3 regions were first amplified by RT-PCR with HTBI primers. MiXCR, applied by TCRdb to the multiplex PCR reads, yields one record per CDR3 protein. Here the sample spans roughly 560,000 distinct CDR3 sequences, roughly 14% being singletons. Source material: blood. These receptor sequences come from a woman between 40 and 50 years old with Graves' ophthalmopathy.

In this sample, this clonotype turned up many times. V gene TRBV11-2 combines with J gene TRBJ2-5; D might be TRBD1 (5 bases). Germline-derived CDR1 and CDR2 are SGHAT and FQNNGV. The CDR3 has 13 residues. V was trimmed by 2 bases and J by 5 bases, leaving 9 bases between them. CDR3 DNA: TGTGCCAGCAGCTTACCGTCAGGGGAGACCCAGTACTTC. Residues: CASSLPSGETQYF.

The sample holds a few counts of this clonotype. The chain uses TRBV10-2 and TRBJ2-7; D gene uncertain. V was shortened by 3 bases and J by 3 bases, with 6 bases between the two germline ends. The V gene's germline CDR1 is WSHSY and CDR2 SAAADI. The CDR3 runs 12 residues. The CDR3 spells CASSDGVYEQYF. CDR3 nucleotides: TGCGCCAGCAGTGATGGGGTCTACGAGCAGTACTTC.

This clonotype has ten or more counts. The rearrangement joins TRBV30 to TRBJ2-7, with 8 bases matching TRBD1. Unmatched junction bases numbered 7, after V lost 2 bases and J lost 7 bases. In germline, CDR1 is GTSNPN, CDR2 SVGIG (reference sequence). The CDR3 runs to 13 residues. The CDR3 nucleotides read TGTGCCTGGAGTTGGCAGGGGGCAGGGGAGCAGTACTTC. This codes for CAWSWQGAGEQYF.

Note on this clonotype: This could be a read error, since a much larger clone is one nucleotide away. This chain connects TRBV6-1 to TRBJ2-7; D is perhaps TRBD1 (7 bases). Trimming shortened V by 1 base and J by 6 bases, and 16 bases separated the two germline ends. The germline gives CDR1 MNHNS, CDR2 SASEGT. There are 15 residues in the CDR3. The CDR3 region is CASSEVLRQGGEQYF. DNA for the CDR3: TGTGCCAGCAGTGAAGTCTTACGACAGGGAGGCGAGCAGTACTTC.

This clonotype was picked up many times. Here the CDR3 omits its conserved ending phenylalanine or tryptophan, so a read error is the likely source. The chain carries TRBV6-2 or TRBV6-3 and TRBJ2-7; maybe TRBD2 (5 bases). The length of the CDR3 is 15 residues. V lost 3 bases, J lost 2 bases, and 14 bases lay in between. Per the germline V gene, CDR1 is MNHEY and CDR2 is SVGEGT. The CDR3: CASSYARTDTYEQYL. The CDR3, as DNA: TGTGCCAGCAGTTATGCTCGGACTGATACCTACGAGCAGTACCTC.

This clonotype came up many times. The chain carries TRBV24-1 and TRBJ2-5; D is unresolved. The CDR3 contains 14 residues. Germline CDR1 KGHDR, CDR2 SFDVKD. Trimming removed 2 bases from V and 3 bases from J, with 9 bases in between. CDR3 sequence (DNA): TGTGCCACCAGTGATTCCCCGGGTAAAGAGACCCAGTACTTC. Translation gives CATSDSPGKETQYF.

The chain recombines TRBV27 with TRBJ1-5; possibly TRBD1 for D (5 bases). This CDR3 region has 13 residues. Germline CDR1 reads MNHEY; CDR2 reads SMNVEV (reference sequence). V was trimmed by 5 bases and J by 10 bases, leaving 15 bases between them. The CDR3 is CASSQGWGVPQHF. The CDR3, as DNA: TGTGCCAGCAGTCAAGGGTGGGGGGTCCCCCAGCATTTT.

Many counts were recorded for this clonotype. The CDR3 bases are TGTGCCAGCAGCAAGAGACGGACAGGCCTAATAATCCCTGAAGCTTTCTTT. Translating it yields CASSKRRTGLIIPEAFF. V is TRBV14 and J is TRBJ1-1; 7 nucleotides line up with TRBD1. Germline CDR1 is SGHDN and CDR2 is FVKESK. The CDR3 covers 17 residues. V shed 5 bases, J shed 6 bases, and the junction held 18 bases outside the gene matches. The variable domain in full, with the rest retrieved from reference TRBV14 and TRBJ1-1, is EAGVTQFPSHSVIEKGQTVTLRCDPISGHDNLYWYRRVMGKEIKFLLHFVKESKQDESGMPNNRFLAERTGGTYSTLKVQPAELEDSGVYFCASSKRRTGLIIPEAFFGQGTRLTVV.

There are a few counts of this clonotype. V and J are TRBV12-3 or TRBV12-4 and TRBJ2-2; 8 bases are shared with TRBD2. CDR3 length: 18 residues. The J segment lost 4 bases and the V segment lost 3 bases, leaving 13 bases of the junction unmatched. CDR3 sequence (DNA): TGTGCCAGCAGTTTCCCAAAACGGGGGGGCTGGGGCACCGGGGAGCTGTTTTTT. Amino acids: CASSFPKRGGWGTGELFF.

The chain has TRBV4-1 and TRBJ2-7; D may correspond to TRBD1 or TRBD2 (5 bases each). The germline V gene has CDR1 MGHRA and CDR2 YSYEKL. This CDR3 is 14 amino acids long. Deletions cut 5 bases from V and 0 bases from J, with 11 bases between. As DNA, the CDR3 is TGCGCCAGCAGCTTCCGGGACGCCTCCTACGAGCAGTACTTC. Translating it yields CASSFRDASYEQYF.

At least ten counts were recorded for this clonotype. The gene calls are TRBV12-3 or TRBV12-4 and TRBJ1-2, with D perhaps TRBD1 (6 bases). This CDR3 contains 13 residues. Trimming cost V 3 bases and J 5 bases, with 10 bases left between them. Here the CDR3 reads CASSFPGDYGYTF. CDR3 sequence (DNA): TGTGCCAGCAGTTTTCCAGGGGATTATGGCTACACCTTC.

This clonotype occurred many times. The chain joins TRBV12-5 to TRBJ1-5; D is undetermined. Looked up from germline, CDR1 is LGHNT and CDR2 is FRNRAP. The CDR3 consists of 13 residues. V lost 3 bases, J lost 1 base, and 4 bases lay in between. The CDR3 nucleotides are TGTGCTAGTGGTTTCAACAGCAATCAGCCCCAGCATTTT. Its protein is CASGFNSNQPQHF. Drawing the rest from reference TRBV12-5 and TRBJ1-5, the complete variable domain is DARVTQTPRHKVTEMGQEVTMRCQPILGHNTVFWYRQTMMQGLELLAYFRNRAPLDDSGMPKDRFSAEMPDATLATLKIQPSEPRDSAVYFCASGFNSNQPQHFGDGTRLSIL.

This clonotype was detected a few times. The CDR3 DNA reads TGTGCCAGTAGTATTTCAGGGTCGAACCAGCCCCAGCATTTT. Protein: CASSISGSNQPQHF. The chain links TRBV19 to TRBJ1-5; a possible D gene is TRBD1 (5 bases). The CDR3 covers 14 residues. The V and J ends lost 3 bases and 7 bases respectively, with 13 bases between them. Germline CDR1 is LNHDA and CDR2 is SQIVND (reference sequence).

This rearrangement joins TRBV29-1 to TRBJ2-7, with D perhaps TRBD2 (6 bases). The CDR3 has 14 amino acids. Germline assignment: CDR1 SQVTM and CDR2 ANQGSEA. V gave up 6 bases and J gave up 0 bases, with 15 bases separating them. The chain's CDR3 is CSVGSGESSYEQYF. The CDR3 coding sequence is TGCAGCGTCGGATCGGGGGAGAGCTCCTACGAGCAGTACTTC.

This clonotype was detected ten times or more. The chain is built from TRBV11-2 and TRBJ1-5, with a weak D call TRBD1 (6 bases). Trimming took off 5 bases at V and 0 bases at J, with 20 bases between the two ends. The germline gives CDR1 SGHAT, CDR2 FQNNGV. The CDR3 has 18 amino acids. The CDR3 bases are TGTGCCAGCAGCGACGGGACACGGGGCGTTTATAGCAATCAGCCCCAGCATTTT. It yields the protein CASSDGTRGVYSNQPQHF. The whole variable domain, filled in from reference TRBV11-2 and TRBJ1-5, reads EAGVAQSPRYKIIEKRQSVAFWCNPISGHATLYWYQQILGQGPKLLIQFQNNGVVDDSQLPKDRFSAERLKGVDSTLKIQPAKLEDSAVYLCASSDGTRGVYSNQPQHFGDGTRLSIL.

Ten or more counts support this clonotype. J is TRBJ2-7 and V is TRBV12-3 or TRBV12-4; TRBD1 or TRBD2 may be the D gene (6 bases each). V gave up 3 bases and J gave up 9 bases, with 12 bases separating them. This CDR3 is 12 amino acids long. CDR3 in DNA: TGTGCCAGCAGTTTGAGAGGGGGGTGGCAGTACTTC. Residues: CASSLRGGWQYF.

This clonotype was seen repeatedly, ten times or more. This sequence joins TRBV7-2 and TRBJ2-5, with D unclear. The CDR3 is made up of 14 amino acids. Germline V gene data show CDR1 as SGHTA and CDR2 as FQGNSA. Trimming left V 1 base short and J 2 bases short, with 8 bases between. CDR3 nucleotide sequence: TGTGCCAGCAGCTTAGGTCTGGAACAAGAGACCCAGTACTTC. It encodes CASSLGLEQETQYF.

The chain employs TRBV5-6 and TRBJ2-1; D is undetermined. Trimming stripped 0 bases from V and 0 bases from J, with 13 bases between. In germline, CDR1 is SGHDT, CDR2 YYEEEE. The CDR3 sequence is 17 residues long. The CDR3 reads CASSLDAPASSYNEQFF. CDR3 bases: TGTGCCAGCAGCTTGGATGCTCCAGCGAGCTCCTACAATGAGCAGTTCTTC.

The sample holds many counts of this clonotype. The rearrangement uses TRBV6-2 or TRBV6-3 and TRBJ1-1; 7 bases fit TRBD1. This CDR3 has 12 residues. CDR1 is MNHEY and CDR2 is SVGEGT in the germline V gene. The V gene end was trimmed by 6 bases and the J gene end by 5 bases; junction bases not matched to a gene: 3. CDR3 loop: CASRTGSTEAFF. CDR3 nucleotide sequence: TGTGCCAGCAGGACAGGGAGTACTGAAGCTTTCTTT.

In its sample, this clonotype was seen many times. A junction boundary mismatches the germline segment, possibly from a read error. The rearrangement links TRBV6-2 or TRBV6-3 to TRBJ2-5, with 8 bases identical to TRBD2. This CDR3 spans 19 amino acids. Germline CDR1 is MNHEY and CDR2 is SVGEGT. The CDR3 loop reads CASPLVYRAGALCQETRYF. CDR3 bases: TGTGCCAGCCCCCTCGTTTATCGAGCGGGGGCTCTCTGCCAAGAGACCCGGTACTTC.

The CDR3 protein is CATSDPLAGSIFVTSTDTQYF. In nucleotides, the CDR3 is TGTGCCACCAGTGATCCCCTAGCGGGATCGATTTTTGTAACTAGCACAGATACGCAGTATTTT. The rearrangement joins TRBV24-1 to TRBJ2-3; 9 nucleotides agree with TRBD2. V dropped 3 bases and J dropped 0; count of bases not matched to a gene: 18. The CDR3 extends over 21 amino acids. CDR1 is KGHDR and CDR2 is SFDVKD in the germline V gene.

This clonotype has ten or more counts. The V call is TRBV2, the J call TRBJ1-1; D is ambiguous. From germline, CDR1 is SNHLY and CDR2 FYNNEI. The CDR3 runs to 12 residues. Trimming took 6 bases from V and 1 from J, leaving 6 bases between them. The CDR3 nucleotides are TGTGCCAGCAGGGCAGGGAACACTGAAGCTTTCTTT. It translates to CASRAGNTEAFF.

In this sample, this clonotype turned up many times. The chain employs TRBV27 and TRBJ2-6, with D unresolved. With 5 bases removed from V and 2 bases from J, the gap between germline ends came to 4 bases. The germline gives CDR1 MNHEY, CDR2 SMNVEV (reference sequence). This CDR3 comprises 13 residues. CDR3 sequence: CASSPTGANVLTF. The CDR3 nucleotides read TGTGCCAGCAGTCCTACTGGGGCCAACGTCCTGACTTTC.